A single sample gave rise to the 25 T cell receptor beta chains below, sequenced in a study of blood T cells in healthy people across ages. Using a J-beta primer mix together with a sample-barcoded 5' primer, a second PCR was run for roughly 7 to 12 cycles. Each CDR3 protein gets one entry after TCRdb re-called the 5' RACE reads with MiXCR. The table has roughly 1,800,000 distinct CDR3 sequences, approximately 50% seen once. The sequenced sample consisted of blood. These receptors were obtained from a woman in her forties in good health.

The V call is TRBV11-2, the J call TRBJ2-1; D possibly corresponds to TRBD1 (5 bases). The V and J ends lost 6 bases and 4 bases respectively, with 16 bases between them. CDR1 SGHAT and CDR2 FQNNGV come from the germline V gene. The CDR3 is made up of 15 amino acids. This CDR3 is CASSLAQGLYNEQFF. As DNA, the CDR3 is TGTGCCAGCAGTTTGGCTCAGGGTCTATACAATGAGCAGTTCTTC.

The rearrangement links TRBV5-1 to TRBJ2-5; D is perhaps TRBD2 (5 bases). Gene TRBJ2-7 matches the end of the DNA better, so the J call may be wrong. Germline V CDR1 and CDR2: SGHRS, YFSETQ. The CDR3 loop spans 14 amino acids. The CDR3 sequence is CASSLDFRGYEQYF. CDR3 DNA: TGCGCCAGCAGCTTGGATTTTCGGGGTTACGAGCAGTACTTC.

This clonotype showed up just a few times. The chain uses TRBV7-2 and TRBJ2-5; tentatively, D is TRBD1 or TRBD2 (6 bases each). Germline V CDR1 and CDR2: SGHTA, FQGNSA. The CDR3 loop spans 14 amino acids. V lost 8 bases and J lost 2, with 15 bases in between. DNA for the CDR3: TGTGCCAGCGGGAAAGGGGGGCTTCAAGAGACCCAGTACTTC. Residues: CASGKGGLQETQYF.

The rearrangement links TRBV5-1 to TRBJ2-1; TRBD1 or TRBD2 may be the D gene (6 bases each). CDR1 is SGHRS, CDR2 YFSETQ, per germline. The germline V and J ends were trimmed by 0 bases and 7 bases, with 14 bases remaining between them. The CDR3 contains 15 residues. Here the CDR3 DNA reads TGCGCCAGCAGCTTGGGGGGGGCCTCATCTAATGAGCAGTTCTTC. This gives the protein CASSLGGASSNEQFF.

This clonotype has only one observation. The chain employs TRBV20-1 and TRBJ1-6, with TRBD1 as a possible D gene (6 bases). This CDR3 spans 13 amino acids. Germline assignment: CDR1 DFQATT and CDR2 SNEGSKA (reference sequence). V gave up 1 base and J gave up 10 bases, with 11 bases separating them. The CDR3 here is CSARGGPESPLHF. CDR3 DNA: TGCAGTGCTAGAGGGGGGCCAGAATCACCCCTCCACTTT.

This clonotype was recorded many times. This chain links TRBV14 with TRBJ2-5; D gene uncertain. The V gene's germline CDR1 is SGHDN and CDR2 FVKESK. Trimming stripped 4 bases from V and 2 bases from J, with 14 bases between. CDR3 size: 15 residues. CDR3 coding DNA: TGTGCCAGCAGCCTGATGGACGAAGGGCAAGAGACCCAGTACTTC. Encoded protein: CASSLMDEGQETQYF.

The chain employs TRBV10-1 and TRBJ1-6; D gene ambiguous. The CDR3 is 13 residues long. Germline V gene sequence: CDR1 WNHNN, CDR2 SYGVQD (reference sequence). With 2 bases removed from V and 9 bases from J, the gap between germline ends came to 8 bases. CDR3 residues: CASSENQFSPLHF. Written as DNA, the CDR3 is TGCGCCAGCAGTGAGAACCAGTTTTCACCCCTCCACTTT.

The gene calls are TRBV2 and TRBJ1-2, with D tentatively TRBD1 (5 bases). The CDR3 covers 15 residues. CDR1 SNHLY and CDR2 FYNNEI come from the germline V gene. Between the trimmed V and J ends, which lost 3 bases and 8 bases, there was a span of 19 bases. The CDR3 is CASSDHGEQGRGYTF. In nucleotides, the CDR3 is TGTGCCAGCAGTGATCATGGGGAGCAGGGCAGAGGCTACACCTTC.

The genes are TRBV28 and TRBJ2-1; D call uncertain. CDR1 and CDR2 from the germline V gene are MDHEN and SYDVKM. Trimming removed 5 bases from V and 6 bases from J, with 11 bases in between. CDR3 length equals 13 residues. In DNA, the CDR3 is TGTGCCAGCAGTATTGGGGTAGCCAATGAGCAGTTCTTC. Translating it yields CASSIGVANEQFF.

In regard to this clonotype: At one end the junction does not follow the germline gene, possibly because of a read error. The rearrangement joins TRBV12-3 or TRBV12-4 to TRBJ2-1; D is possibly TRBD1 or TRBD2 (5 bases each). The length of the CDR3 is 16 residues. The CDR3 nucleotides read TGTGCCTGCAGTTTTGGGCCGGGACCCTCCTACAATGAGCAGTTCTTC. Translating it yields CACSFGPGPSYNEQFF.

CDR3 sequence reads: CASSRSRGREVIETQYF. CDR3 in DNA: TGTGCCAGCAGCAGATCACGGGGGAGAGAAGTTATAGAGACCCAGTACTTC. The rearrangement joins TRBV27 to TRBJ2-5; D is perhaps TRBD2 (6 bases). The germline gives CDR1 MNHEY, CDR2 SMNVEV (reference sequence). V dropped 6 bases and J dropped 4 bases, with 24 bases sitting between them. The CDR3 extends over 17 amino acids.

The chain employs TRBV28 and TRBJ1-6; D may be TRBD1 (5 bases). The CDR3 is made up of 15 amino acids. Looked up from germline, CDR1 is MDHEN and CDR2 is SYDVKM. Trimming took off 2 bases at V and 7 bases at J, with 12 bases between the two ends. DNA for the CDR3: TGTGCCAGCAGTTTACAGGGTAACTACAATTCACCCCTCCACTTT. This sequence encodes CASSLQGNYNSPLHF. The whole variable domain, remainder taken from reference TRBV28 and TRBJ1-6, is DVKVTQSSRYLVKRTGEKVFLECVQDMDHENMFWYRQDPGLGLRLIYFSYDVKMKEKGDIPEGYSVSREKKERFSLILESASTNQTSMYLCASSLQGNYNSPLHFGNGTRLTVT.

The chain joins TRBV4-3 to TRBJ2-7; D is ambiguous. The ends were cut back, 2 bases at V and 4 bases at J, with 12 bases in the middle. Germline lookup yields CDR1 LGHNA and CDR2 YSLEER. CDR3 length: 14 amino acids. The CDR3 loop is CASSQSPWPYEQYF. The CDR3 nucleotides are TGCGCCAGCAGCCAAAGTCCATGGCCTTACGAGCAGTACTTC.

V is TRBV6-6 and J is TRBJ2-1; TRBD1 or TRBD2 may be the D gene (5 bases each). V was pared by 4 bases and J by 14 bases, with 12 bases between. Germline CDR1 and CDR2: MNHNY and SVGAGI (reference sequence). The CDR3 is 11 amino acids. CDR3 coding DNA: TGTGCCAGCAGTTCCGGGGCGAGGGAGTTCTTC. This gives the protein CASSSGAREFF.

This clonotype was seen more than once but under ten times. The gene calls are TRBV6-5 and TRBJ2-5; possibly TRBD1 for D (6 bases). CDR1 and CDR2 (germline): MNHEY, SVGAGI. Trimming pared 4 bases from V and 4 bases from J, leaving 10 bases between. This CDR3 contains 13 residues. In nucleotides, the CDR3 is TGTGCCAGCAGTTGGGACATCCGAGAGACCCAGTACTTC. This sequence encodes CASSWDIRETQYF.

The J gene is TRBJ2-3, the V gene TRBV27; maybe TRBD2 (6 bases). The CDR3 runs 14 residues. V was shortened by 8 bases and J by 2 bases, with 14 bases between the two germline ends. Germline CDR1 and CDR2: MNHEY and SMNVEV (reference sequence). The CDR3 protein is CASQPRDSTDTQYF. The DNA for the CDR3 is TGTGCCAGCCAACCCCGGGACTCCACAGATACGCAGTATTTT.

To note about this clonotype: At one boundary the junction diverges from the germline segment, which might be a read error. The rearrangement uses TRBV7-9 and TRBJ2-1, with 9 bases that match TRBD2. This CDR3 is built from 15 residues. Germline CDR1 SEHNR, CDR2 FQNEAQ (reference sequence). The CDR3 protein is CASSDPGLANNDQFF. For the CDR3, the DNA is TGTGCCAGCAGCGACCCGGGACTAGCAAACAATGATCAGTTCTTC.

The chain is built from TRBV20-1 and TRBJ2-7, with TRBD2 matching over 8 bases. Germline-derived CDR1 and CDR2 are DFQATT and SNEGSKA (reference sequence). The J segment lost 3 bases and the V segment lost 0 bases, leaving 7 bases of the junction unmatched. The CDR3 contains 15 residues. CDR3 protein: CSARDGGAGDYEQYF. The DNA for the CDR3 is TGCAGTGCTAGAGATGGGGGAGCGGGGGACTACGAGCAGTACTTC.

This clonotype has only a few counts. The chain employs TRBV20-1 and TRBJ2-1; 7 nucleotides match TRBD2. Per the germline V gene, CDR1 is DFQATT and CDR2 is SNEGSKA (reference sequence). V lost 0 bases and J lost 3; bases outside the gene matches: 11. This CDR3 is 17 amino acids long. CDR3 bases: TGCAGTGCTAGAGATAGGTCGGGGGGACTCCTCTACAATGAGCAGTTCTTC. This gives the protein CSARDRSGGLLYNEQFF.

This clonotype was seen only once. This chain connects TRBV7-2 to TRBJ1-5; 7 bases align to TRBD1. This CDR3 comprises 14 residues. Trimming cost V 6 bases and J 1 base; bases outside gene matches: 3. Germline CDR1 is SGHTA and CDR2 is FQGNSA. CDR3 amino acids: CASSKQGSNQPQHF. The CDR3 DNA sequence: TGTGCCAGCAGTAAACAGGGGAGCAATCAGCCCCAGCATTTT.

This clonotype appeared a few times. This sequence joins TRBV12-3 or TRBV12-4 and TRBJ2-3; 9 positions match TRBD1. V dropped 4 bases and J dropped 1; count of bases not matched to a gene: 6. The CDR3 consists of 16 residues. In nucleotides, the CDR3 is TGTGCCAGCAGTTCCCACAGGGGGCTCGGCACAGATACGCAGTATTTT. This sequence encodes CASSSHRGLGTDTQYF.

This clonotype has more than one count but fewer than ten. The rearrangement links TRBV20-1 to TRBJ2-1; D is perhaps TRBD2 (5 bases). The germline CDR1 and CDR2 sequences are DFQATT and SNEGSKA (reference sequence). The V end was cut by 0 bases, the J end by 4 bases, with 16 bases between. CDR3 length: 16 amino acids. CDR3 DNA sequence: TGCAGTGCTAGAGATCCTAAGCCCCCGGGGTACAATGAGCAGTTCTTC. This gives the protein CSARDPKPPGYNEQFF.

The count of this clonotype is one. This CDR3 is CASMTGYNEQFF. The DNA for the CDR3 is TGTGCCAGCATGACAGGTTACAATGAGCAGTTCTTC. The chain is built from TRBV7-2 and TRBJ2-1, with D possibly matching TRBD1 (6 bases). V was pared by 7 bases and J by 4 bases, with 8 bases between. There are 12 residues in the CDR3. Germline V CDR1 and CDR2: SGHTA, FQGNSA.

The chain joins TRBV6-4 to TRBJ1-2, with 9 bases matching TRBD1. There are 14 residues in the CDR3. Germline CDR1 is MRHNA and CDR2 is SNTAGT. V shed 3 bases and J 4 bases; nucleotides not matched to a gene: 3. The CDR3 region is CASSEGTGLYGYTF. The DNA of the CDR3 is TGTGCCAGCAGTGAAGGGACAGGGCTCTATGGCTACACCTTC.

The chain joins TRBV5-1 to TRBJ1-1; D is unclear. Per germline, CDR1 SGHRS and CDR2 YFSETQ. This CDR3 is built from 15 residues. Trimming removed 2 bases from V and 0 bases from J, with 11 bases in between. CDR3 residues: CASSFLANMNTEAFF. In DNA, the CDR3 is TGCGCCAGCAGCTTTTTGGCGAACATGAACACTGAAGCTTTCTTT.